A selection of T cell receptor beta chains follows, all from one sample in a study of response to subunit inactivated influenza vaccine. TCRdb reprocessed the RT-PCR reads via MiXCR and lists one record per CDR3 protein. The sample has approximately 160,000 distinct CDR3 sequences; about 10% are singletons. The sample here was CD8+ T cells sorted from PBMCs, taken around 25 months after vaccination. These receptors were collected from a man between 50 and 70 years old who received an inactivated influenza vaccine. Each CDR3 is given with its conserved first and last residue. D genes are given only for firm matches. Only part of the rows carry a size: once, few, many, or a class if the clone is expanded.

J,V,size,D,length,CDR3,DNA
TRBJ2-3,TRBV12-3/TRBV12-4,NA,NA,15,CASSLWVTSTDTQYF,TGTGCCAGCAGTTTATGGGTTACTAGCACAGATACGCAGTATTTT
TRBJ1-2,TRBV7-2,NA,NA,13,CASSLTGGWGYTF,TGTGCCAGCAGCTTAACGGGGGGCTGGGGCTACACCTTC
TRBJ1-2,TRBV12-3/TRBV12-4,NA,TRBD1,14,CASSAQGGGYGYTF,TGTGCCAGCAGCGCTCAAGGGGGCGGGTATGGCTACACCTTC
TRBJ1-1,TRBV7-6,NA,NA,13,CASSSQGSTEAFF,TGTGCCAGCAGCAGTCAGGGGTCCACTGAAGCTTTCTTT
TRBJ1-2,TRBV29-1,few,NA,12,CSVVGNRVGYTF,TGCAGCGTTGTAGGTAACAGGGTTGGCTACACCTTC
TRBJ2-3,TRBV12-3/TRBV12-4,many,TRBD2,11,CAWGGRAPQYF,TGTGCCTGGGGCGGGAGGGCCCCGCAGTATTTT
TRBJ2-4,TRBV9,NA,NA,14,CASSGPTSKNIQYF,TGTGCCAGCAGCGGGCCCACAAGCAAAAACATTCAGTACTTC
TRBJ2-3,TRBV28,many,NA,15,CASSLSAGLGDTQYF,TGTGCCAGCAGTTTATCTGCGGGACTCGGAGATACGCAGTATTTT
TRBJ2-1,TRBV6-1,many,TRBD2,17,CASSEGGRLAGYNEQFF,TGTGCCAGCAGTGAAGGGGGACGGCTAGCGGGGTACAATGAGCAGTTCTTC
TRBJ2-1,TRBV25-1,NA,NA,13,CASGTDRYNEQFF,TGTGCCAGCGGGACCGACCGTTACAATGAGCAGTTCTTC
TRBJ2-2,TRBV12-3/TRBV12-4,NA,TRBD2,17,CASSFTSGGANTGELFF,TGTGCCAGCAGTTTCACTAGCGGGGGCGCGAACACCGGGGAGCTGTTTTTT
TRBJ2-1,TRBV12-3/TRBV12-4,NA,NA,14,CASSPQPNGSEQFF,TGTGCCAGCAGCCCACAACCTAACGGGAGTGAGCAGTTCTTC
TRBJ2-5,TRBV6-2/TRBV6-3,NA,NA,15,CASSYSSGAGETQYF,TGTGCCAGCAGTTACTCTTCAGGGGCTGGGGAGACCCAGTACTTC
TRBJ2-7,TRBV4-3,few,NA,14,CASSQGGGDHEQYF,TGCGCCAGCAGCCAAGGAGGGGGGGACCACGAGCAGTACTTC
TRBJ2-1,TRBV28,few,TRBD1,14,CASSLGQVASEQFF,TGTGCCAGCAGCTTGGGACAGGTCGCTTCTGAGCAGTTCTTC
TRBJ2-1,TRBV28,few,NA,15,CASSLIRSGVSEQFF,TGTGCCAGCAGTTTAATCAGGTCGGGGGTTAGTGAGCAGTTCTTC
TRBJ2-1,TRBV29-1,NA,TRBD2,14,CSVERGRGYNEQFF,TGCAGCGTTGAAAGAGGGAGGGGCTACAATGAGCAGTTCTTC
TRBJ2-3,TRBV27,few,TRBD2,16,CASSSVAGAGTDTQYF,TGTGCCAGCAGTTCAGTAGCGGGAGCGGGCACAGATACGCAGTATTTT
TRBJ2-1,TRBV7-6,many,NA,12,CASSLTWNEQFF,TGTGCCAGCAGCCTGACATGGAATGAGCAGTTCTTC
TRBJ2-7,TRBV5-1,few,NA,12,CASSFTMYEQYF,TGCGCCAGCAGCTTTACGATGTACGAGCAGTACTTC